This T cell receptor (beta chain) was recovered during a study of blood T cell repertoires in COVID-19. Overall study: Donors in the United States, Italy and Spain gave samples during acute or convalescent COVID-19. T cells, B-cell-depleted T cells, or PBMCs provided the cDNA or gDNA that served as material.

Here immunoSEQ multiplex PCR was the method, and the copy in TCRdb shows in-frame clones only, minus some. The sample holds over 250,000 clones; around 85% are singletons and the top ten take roughly 9.6%. The CDR3 runs to 13 residues. V shed 3 bases and J shed 2 bases, with 5 bases lying between them. The germline V gene has CDR1 MNHNS and CDR2 SASEGT. This sequence joins TRBV6-1 and TRBJ1-3; the D is unclear. The sequence was obtained from a woman aged 70-85 years with acute or convalescent COVID-19. The sample consisted of peripheral blood. The CDR3 here is CASSERTGNTIYF. Written as DNA, the CDR3 is TGTGCCAGCAGTGAGCGGACTGGAAACACCATATATTTT.